This T cell receptor beta chain was captured in a study of cytomegalovirus exposure and HLA in healthy donors. Overall study results and limits: Presence/absence analyses took donor sequencing depth as roughly uniform.

The CDR3 length is 13 residues. From germline, CDR1 is SEHNR and CDR2 FQNEAQ (reference sequence). The primer mix had 60 Vbeta and 13 Jbeta primers. Here immunoSEQ multiplex PCR was the method, and the copy in TCRdb shows in-frame clones only, minus some. The table lists about 110,000 clones, roughly four fifths of them singletons. This clone showed up just once. Its antigen is not known. Sequencing input: PBMCs. This chain links TRBV7-9 with TRBJ2-5; no clear D. TRBJ2-7 matches the DNA end more closely, so the J call is doubtful. This TCR came from a woman aged 45-59 years in good health and CMV-seropositive. CDR3 sequence (DNA): TGTGCCAGCAGCTTAGTTGGGCCCTACGAGCAGTACTTC. As protein: CASSLVGPYEQYF.